What follows describes a single T cell receptor beta chain. Its target is not known. This sample was taken from a study of CXCR3-negative and CXCR3-positive naive CD8 T cells. The study, taken as a whole, reports: Similar TRBV-TRBJ gene usage was seen in naive CXCR3-negative and CXCR3-positive cells, but not in memory cells. Against CXCR3-negative naive cells, CXCR3-positive naive cells showed more hydrophobic TRB CDR3s.

TRB cDNA libraries were made by UMI-labeled 5' RACE. One entry per CDR3 protein, without DNA, is what TCRdb gives after re-calling the 5' RACE reads. This listing includes about 150,000 distinct CDR3 sequences. Sequenced sample: naive CXCR3+ CD8+ T cells from blood. As for subset: CD45RO-CCR7+CD27+CD95- naive CD8+ T cells expressing CXCR3 (TNR3+). This receptor was obtained from a human donor in good health. Some clones in this sample may be carry-over from other donors' samples.

The CDR3 loop is CASSSPGLAGAEETQYF. V and J are TRBV13 and TRBJ2-5; no DNA is available, so the TRBD2 call from TCRdb remains unchecked. The CDR3 totals 17 residues. Germline V gene sequence: CDR1 PRHDT, CDR2 FYEKMQ (reference sequence).